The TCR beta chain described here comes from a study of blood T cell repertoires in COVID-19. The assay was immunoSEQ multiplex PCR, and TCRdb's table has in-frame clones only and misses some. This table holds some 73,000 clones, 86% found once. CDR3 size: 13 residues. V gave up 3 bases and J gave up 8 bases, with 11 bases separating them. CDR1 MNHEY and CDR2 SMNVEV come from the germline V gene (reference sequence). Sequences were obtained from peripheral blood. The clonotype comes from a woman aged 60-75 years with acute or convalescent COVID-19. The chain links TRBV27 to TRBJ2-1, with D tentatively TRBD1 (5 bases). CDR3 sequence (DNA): TGTGCCAGCAGTTTCACAGGCCCCGATGAGCAGTTCTTC. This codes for CASSFTGPDEQFF.